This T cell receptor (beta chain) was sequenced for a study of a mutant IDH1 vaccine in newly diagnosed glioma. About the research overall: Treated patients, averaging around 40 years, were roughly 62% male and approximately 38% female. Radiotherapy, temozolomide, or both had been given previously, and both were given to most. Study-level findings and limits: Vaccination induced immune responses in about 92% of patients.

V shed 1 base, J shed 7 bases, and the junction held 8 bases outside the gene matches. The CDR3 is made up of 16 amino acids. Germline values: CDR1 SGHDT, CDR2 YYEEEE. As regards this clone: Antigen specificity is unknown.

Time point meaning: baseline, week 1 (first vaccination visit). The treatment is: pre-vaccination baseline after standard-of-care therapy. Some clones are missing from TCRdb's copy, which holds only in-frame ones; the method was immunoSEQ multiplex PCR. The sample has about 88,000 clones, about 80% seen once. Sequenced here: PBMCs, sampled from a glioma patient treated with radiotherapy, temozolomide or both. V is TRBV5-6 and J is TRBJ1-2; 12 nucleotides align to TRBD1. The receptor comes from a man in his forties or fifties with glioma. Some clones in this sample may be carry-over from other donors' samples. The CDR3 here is CASSLKGQGALGGYTF. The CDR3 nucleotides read TGTGCCAGCAGCTTGAAGGGACAGGGGGCGTTGGGTGGCTACACCTTC.